The clone carrying this T cell receptor beta chain was seen a handful of times. Its antigen is still unknown. This entry comes from a study of beta chain features in type 1 diabetes. On the study more broadly: Cells sorted and examined across all samples totaled 107,917,701.

Trimming left V 5 bases short and J 5 bases short, with 14 bases between. The CDR3 spans 13 residues. Germline CDR1 SGDLS, CDR2 YYNGEE. Study outcomes and limitations: Moderately but significantly shorter TCRB CDR3s were found in Type 1 diabetes patients in all four CD4+ subsets.

Expressed TCRB transcripts got sequenced, as all isolated RNA was reverse transcribed. An average around 3.8 million reads came from naive, central memory and regulatory T cell samples. The repertoire was sequenced with immunoSEQ multiplex PCR; TCRdb's copy has only in-frame clones and lacks some. The table has roughly 230,000 clones, approximately 10% seen once. Every donor provided one heparinised blood draw, which averaged around 110 mL. Sequencing input: naive CD4+ T cells from blood. The clonotype comes from a man younger than 45 with type 1 diabetes. This rearrangement joins TRBV9 to TRBJ2-7, with D unresolved. The CDR3 protein is CASSRSDADEQYF. The CDR3 nucleotides are TGTGCCAGCAGTAGGAGTGACGCGGACGAGCAGTACTTC.